This is a list of T cell receptor beta chains from one sample in a study of T cells after yellow fever vaccination. TCRdb processed the 5' RACE reads anew with MiXCR; each CDR3 protein has one entry. The top ten hold approximately 15% of the sample, which has 500,000 to 650,000 distinct CDR3 sequences, 12% seen once. The sequencing used PBMCs, collected on the day of the yellow fever booster vaccination. These receptors were obtained from a man aged 25-45 years who received the YFV17D yellow fever vaccine. The CDR3 runs from the conserved cysteine through the conserved F or W. A D gene is named only where the DNA matches it firmly. Size values are once, few and many counts, or a class for expanded clones, and some rows have none.

>-|-|TRBJ1-5|TRBV19
CASTDRDQPQHF
TGTGCCAGTACCGACAGAGATCAGCCCCAGCATTTT
>TRBD1|-|TRBJ1-1|TRBV10-3
CAIRDRDGTEAFF
TGTGCCATCAGAGACAGGGACGGGACTGAAGCTTTCTTT
>TRBD2|few|TRBJ2-3|TRBV7-2
CASSLVAGGVADTQYF
TGTGCCAGCAGCTTAGTAGCGGGAGGTGTCGCAGATACGCAGTATTTT
>-|-|TRBJ1-2|TRBV6-1
CASSKREIYGYTF
TGTGCCAGCAGTAAGAGGGAGATATATGGCTACACCTTC
>TRBD2|few|TRBJ2-2|TRBV19
CASGELAANTGELFF
TGTGCCAGTGGAGAACTAGCGGCGAACACCGGGGAGCTGTTTTTT
>TRBD2|-|TRBJ2-5|TRBV5-4
CASSLRLAGGRGTQYF
TGTGCCAGCAGCTTACGACTAGCGGGAGGGCGGGGGACCCAGTACTTC
>-|few|TRBJ2-7|TRBV5-6
CASSLEASQYEQYF
TGTGCCAGCAGCTTGGAGGCTAGCCAGTACGAGCAGTACTTC
>-|many|TRBJ1-5|TRBV12-3/TRBV12-4
CASSPDGNSNQPQHF
TGTGCCAGCAGTCCAGACGGGAATAGCAATCAGCCCCAGCATTTT
>TRBD2|-|TRBJ2-2|TRBV6-2/TRBV6-3
CASSPTSGRASNTGELFF
TGTGCCAGCAGTCCGACTAGCGGGAGGGCAAGCAACACCGGGGAGCTGTTTTTT
>TRBD1|few|TRBJ2-7|TRBV3-1
CASSQRDRGSYEQYF
TGTGCCAGCAGCCAACGGGACAGGGGGTCGTACGAGCAGTACTTC
>TRBD1|-|TRBJ2-7|TRBV16
CASSRNRGAYEQYF
TGTGCCAGCAGCCGTAACAGGGGAGCCTACGAGCAGTACTTC
>-|few|TRBJ2-3|TRBV25-1
CASSGALYSTDTQYF
TGTGCCAGCAGTGGGGCCCTTTATAGCACAGATACGCAGTATTTT
>TRBD1|-|TRBJ2-1|TRBV7-2
CASSGTADPYNEQFF
TGTGCCAGCAGCGGGACAGCGGACCCTTACAATGAGCAGTTCTTC
>-|-|TRBJ2-5|TRBV7-2
CASSFSGTQYF
TGTGCCAGCAGCTTTAGCGGGACCCAGTACTTC
>TRBD1|-|TRBJ2-7|TRBV5-1
CASSFDRDYEQYF
TGCGCCAGCAGCTTTGACAGGGACTACGAGCAGTACTTC
>TRBD1|few|TRBJ2-2|TRBV24-1
CATSTNRGPVRPTGELFF
TGTGCCACCAGTACAAACAGGGGCCCCGTAAGGCCCACCGGGGAGCTGTTTTTT
>TRBD2|-|TRBJ2-7|TRBV30
CAWSKGLAGDEQYF
TGTGCCTGGAGTAAGGGACTAGCCGGGGACGAGCAGTACTTC
>-|-|TRBJ2-7|TRBV6-2/TRBV6-3
CASSDPEGAGFYEQYF
TGTGCCAGCAGTGACCCCGAAGGGGCTGGGTTCTACGAGCAGTACTTC
>-|few|TRBJ2-7|TRBV6-1
CASRAAGLTYEQYF
TGTGCCAGCAGGGCTGCGGGGCTGACCTACGAGCAGTACTTC
>-|many|TRBJ1-4|TRBV12-3/TRBV12-4
CATRSAGAREKLFF
TGTGCCACCCGTTCCGCAGGGGCACGAGAAAAACTGTTTTTT
>TRBD2|few|TRBJ2-7|TRBV20-1
CSASASSGGDEQYF
TGCAGTGCTAGTGCCTCTAGCGGAGGGGACGAGCAGTACTTC
>-|few|TRBJ1-6|TRBV11-2
CASSRTLSGPRRNSPLHF
TGTGCCAGCAGCCGCACCCTCTCGGGGCCGCGGCGGAATTCACCCCTCCACTTT
>-|-|TRBJ1-4|TRBV4-3
CASSQDRVQEKLFF
TGCGCCAGCAGCCAAGATCGGGTACAGGAAAAACTGTTTTTT
>-|few|TRBJ2-7|TRBV5-1
CASSISDYEQYF
TGCGCCAGCAGCATTTCAGACTACGAGCAGTACTTC
>TRBD1|few|TRBJ2-7|TRBV5-4
CASSQGQDRSSYEQYF
TGTGCCAGCAGCCAGGGACAGGATAGGAGCTCCTACGAGCAGTACTTC
>TRBD2|-|TRBJ2-5|TRBV29-1
CSALRREGETQYF
TGCAGCGCCCTCCGGCGGGAGGGAGAGACCCAGTACTTC
>TRBD2|-|TRBJ2-5|TRBV27
CASSSPGRGETQYF
TGTGCCAGCAGTTCCCCCGGGAGGGGAGAGACCCAGTACTTC
>-|-|TRBJ2-5|TRBV24-1
CATSASGGETQYF
TGTGCCACCAGCGCCAGCGGAGGAGAGACCCAGTACTTC